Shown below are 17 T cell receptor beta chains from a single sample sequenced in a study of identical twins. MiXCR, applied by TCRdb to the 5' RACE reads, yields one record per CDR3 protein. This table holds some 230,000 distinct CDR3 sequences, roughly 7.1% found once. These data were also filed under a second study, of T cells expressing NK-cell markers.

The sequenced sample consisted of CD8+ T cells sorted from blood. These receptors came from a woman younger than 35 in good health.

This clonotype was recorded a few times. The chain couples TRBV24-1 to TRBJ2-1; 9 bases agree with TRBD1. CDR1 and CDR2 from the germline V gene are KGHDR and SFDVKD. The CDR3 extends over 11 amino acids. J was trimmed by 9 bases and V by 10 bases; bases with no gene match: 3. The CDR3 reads CATGQGGEQFF. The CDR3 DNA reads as TGTGCCACGGGACAGGGCGGTGAGCAGTTCTTC.

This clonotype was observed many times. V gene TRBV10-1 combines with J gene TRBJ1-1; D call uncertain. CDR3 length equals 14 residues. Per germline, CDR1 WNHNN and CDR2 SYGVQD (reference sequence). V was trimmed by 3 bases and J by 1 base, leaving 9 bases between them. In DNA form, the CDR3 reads TGCGCCAGCAGTGAAGTTCTCTGGAACACTGAAGCTTTCTTT. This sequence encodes CASSEVLWNTEAFF.

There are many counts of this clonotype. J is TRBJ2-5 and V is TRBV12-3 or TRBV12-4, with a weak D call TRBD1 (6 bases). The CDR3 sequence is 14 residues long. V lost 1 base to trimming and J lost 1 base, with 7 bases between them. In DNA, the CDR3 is TGTGCCAGCAGTTTAGGGACAGCCCAAGAGACCCAGTACTTC. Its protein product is CASSLGTAQETQYF.

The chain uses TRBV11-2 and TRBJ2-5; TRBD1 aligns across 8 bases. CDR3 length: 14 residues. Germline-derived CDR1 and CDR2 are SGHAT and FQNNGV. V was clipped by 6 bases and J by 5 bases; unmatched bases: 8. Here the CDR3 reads CASSPWTGKETQYF. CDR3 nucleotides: TGTGCCAGCAGTCCTTGGACAGGGAAGGAGACCCAGTACTTC.

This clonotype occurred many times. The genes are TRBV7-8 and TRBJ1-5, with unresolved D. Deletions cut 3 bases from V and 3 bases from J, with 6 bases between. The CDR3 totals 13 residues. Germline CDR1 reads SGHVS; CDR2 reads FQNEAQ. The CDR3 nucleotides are TGTGCCAGCAGCTTTGAGCCCAATCAGCCCCAGCATTTT. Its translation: CASSFEPNQPQHF.

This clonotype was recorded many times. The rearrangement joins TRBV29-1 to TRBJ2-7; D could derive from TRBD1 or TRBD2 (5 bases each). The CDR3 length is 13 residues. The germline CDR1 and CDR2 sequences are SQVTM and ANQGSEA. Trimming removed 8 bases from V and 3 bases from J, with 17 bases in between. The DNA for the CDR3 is TGCAGCTTCCGGGGACCTGGAAGCTACGAGCAGTACTTC. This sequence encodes CSFRGPGSYEQYF.

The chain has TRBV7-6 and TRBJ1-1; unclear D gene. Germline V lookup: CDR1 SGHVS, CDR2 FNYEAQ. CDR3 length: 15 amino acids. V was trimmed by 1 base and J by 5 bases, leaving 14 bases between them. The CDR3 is CASSLGNGHGTEAFF. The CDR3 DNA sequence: TGTGCCAGCAGCTTAGGAAACGGCCATGGAACTGAAGCTTTCTTT.

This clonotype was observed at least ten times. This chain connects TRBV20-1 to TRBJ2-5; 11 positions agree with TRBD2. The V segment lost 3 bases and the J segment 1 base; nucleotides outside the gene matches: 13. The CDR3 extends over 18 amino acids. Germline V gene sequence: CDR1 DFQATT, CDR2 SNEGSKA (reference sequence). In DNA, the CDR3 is TGCAGTGCTAGCCCGGGAGGGACTAGCGGTTCCCCCCAAGAGACCCAGTACTTC. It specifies CSASPGGTSGSPQETQYF.

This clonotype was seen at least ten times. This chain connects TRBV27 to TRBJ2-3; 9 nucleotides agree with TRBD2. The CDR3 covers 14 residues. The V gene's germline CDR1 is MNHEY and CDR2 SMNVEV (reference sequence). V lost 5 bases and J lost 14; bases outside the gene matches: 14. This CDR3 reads CASSILTAGGSLYF. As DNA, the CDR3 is TGTGCCAGCAGTATACTCACAGCGGGAGGCTCGTTGTATTTT.

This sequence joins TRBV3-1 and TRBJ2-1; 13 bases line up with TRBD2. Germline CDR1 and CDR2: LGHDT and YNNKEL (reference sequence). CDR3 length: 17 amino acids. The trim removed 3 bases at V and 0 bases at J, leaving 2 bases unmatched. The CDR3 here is CASSHTSGRGSYNEQFF. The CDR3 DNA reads TGTGCCAGCAGCCACACTAGCGGGAGGGGCTCCTACAATGAGCAGTTCTTC.

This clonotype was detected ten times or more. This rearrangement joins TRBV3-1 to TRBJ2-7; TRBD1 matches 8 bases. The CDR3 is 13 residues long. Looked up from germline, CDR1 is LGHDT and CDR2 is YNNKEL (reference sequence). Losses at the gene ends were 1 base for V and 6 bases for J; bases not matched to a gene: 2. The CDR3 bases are TGTGCCAGCAGCCAAGGGACAGGGCCCGAGCAGTACTTC. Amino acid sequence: CASSQGTGPEQYF.

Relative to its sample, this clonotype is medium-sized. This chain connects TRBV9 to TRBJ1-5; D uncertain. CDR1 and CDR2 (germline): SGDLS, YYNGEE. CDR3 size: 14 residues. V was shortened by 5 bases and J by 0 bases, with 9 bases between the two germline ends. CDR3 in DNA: TGTGCCAGCAGTGCAGAGAATAGCAATCAGCCCCAGCATTTT. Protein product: CASSAENSNQPQHF.

The CDR3 DNA reads TGCGCCAGCAGCTTGGGGGAGCTTGGGGGTCAAGAGACCCAGTACTTC. It yields the protein CASSLGELGGQETQYF. This chain connects TRBV5-1 to TRBJ2-5; D is tentatively TRBD1 or TRBD2 (5 bases each). The CDR3 is 16 amino acids. The germline V gene encodes CDR1 SGHRS and CDR2 YFSETQ. V was pared by 0 bases and J by 2 bases, with 14 bases between.

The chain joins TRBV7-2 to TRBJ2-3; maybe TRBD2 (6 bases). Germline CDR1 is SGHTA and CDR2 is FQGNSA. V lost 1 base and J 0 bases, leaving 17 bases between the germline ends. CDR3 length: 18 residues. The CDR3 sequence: CASSLGRLVAVSTDTQYF. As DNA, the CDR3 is TGTGCCAGCAGCTTAGGGCGACTAGTAGCGGTGAGCACAGATACGCAGTATTTT.

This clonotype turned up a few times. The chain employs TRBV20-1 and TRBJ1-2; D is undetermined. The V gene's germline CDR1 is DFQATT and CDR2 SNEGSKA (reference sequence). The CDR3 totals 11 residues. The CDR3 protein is CSPDGMYGYTF. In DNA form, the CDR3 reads TGCAGCCCGGACGGGATGTATGGCTACACCTTC.

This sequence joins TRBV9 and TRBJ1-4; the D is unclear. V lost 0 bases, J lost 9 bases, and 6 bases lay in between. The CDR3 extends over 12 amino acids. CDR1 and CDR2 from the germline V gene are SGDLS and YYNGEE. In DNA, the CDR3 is TGTGCCAGCAGCGTAGGAGGAAAAAAACTGTTTTTT. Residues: CASSVGGKKLFF.

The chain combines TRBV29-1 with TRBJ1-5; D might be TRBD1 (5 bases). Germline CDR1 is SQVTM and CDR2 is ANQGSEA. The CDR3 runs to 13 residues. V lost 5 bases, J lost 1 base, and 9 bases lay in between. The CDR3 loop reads CSVRDESNQPQHF. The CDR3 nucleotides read TGCAGCGTTAGGGACGAGAGCAATCAGCCCCAGCATTTT.